Shown below are 28 T cell receptor beta chains from a single sample sequenced in a study of T cells after yellow fever vaccination (dated by TCRdb to between 2019 and 2020). Per the publication, the treatment or condition label means: live attenuated yellow fever vaccine strain. Receptors were amplified or captured by 5' RACE. Data came from an Illumina HiSeq 2500. In-frame beta chains were kept once TCRdb had trimmed the public reads at Q25 with fastp and called clones with MiXCR. CDR3 protein sequences are deduplicated, and each keeps its most common genes and DNA. In all, the sample holds some 250,000 distinct CDR3 sequences, and about 7% of those were seen once. Roughly 0.9% of the sample belongs to the ten largest clones. This specimen was CD4+ T cells sorted from PBMCs, taken 15 days after the yellow fever booster vaccination. The receptors shown here come from a man in his thirties or forties who received the YFV17D yellow fever vaccine.

This clonotype was counted ten times or more. CDR3 in amino acids: CASSQDGGRYNEQFF. CDR3 in DNA: TGCGCCAGCAGCCAAGACGGTGGGAGATACAATGAGCAGTTCTTC. J is TRBJ2-1 and V is TRBV4-3; D may be TRBD2 (5 bases). Trimming took 0 bases from V and 4 from J, leaving 10 bases between them. CDR3 length equals 15 residues. Per the germline V gene, CDR1 is LGHNA and CDR2 is YSLEER.

This clonotype occurred many times. This chain uses TRBV6-2 or TRBV6-3 with TRBJ2-1; 11 positions match TRBD2. The V and J ends lost 2 bases and 5 bases, in that order; junction bases with no gene match: 2. CDR1 and CDR2 from the germline V gene are MNHEY and SVGEGT. The CDR3 covers 15 residues. This CDR3 reads CASSYGTSGHNEQFF. CDR3 in DNA: TGTGCCAGCAGTTACGGGACTAGCGGACACAATGAGCAGTTCTTC.

This chain joins TRBV7-2 and TRBJ2-3; 10 bases match TRBD2. The junction had 8 bases not matched to a gene; V was cut back by 8 bases and J by 3 bases. The CDR3 runs to 15 residues. Germline CDR1 and CDR2: SGHTA and FQGNSA. The chain's CDR3 is CASAPAGGPTDTQYF. CDR3 coding DNA: TGTGCCAGCGCCCCAGCGGGAGGGCCAACAGATACGCAGTATTTT.

A few counts support this clonotype. V is TRBV5-4 and J is TRBJ2-7; the D gene could be TRBD1 or TRBD2 (5 bases each). The CDR3 runs to 15 residues. V was clipped by 0 bases and J by 4 bases, with 14 bases between them. CDR1 and CDR2 (germline): SGHNT, YYREEE (reference sequence). CDR3 region: CASSLASGTQYEQYF. In DNA form, the CDR3 reads TGTGCCAGCAGCTTGGCCTCCGGGACCCAATACGAGCAGTACTTC.

This clonotype has ten or more counts. The DNA of the CDR3 is TGTGCCAGCAGTCCTCCCCCCAGAAAAAGCCAGGACGGGGAGCTGTTTTTT. It translates to CASSPPPRKSQDGELFF. The V gene is TRBV6-2 or TRBV6-3, the J gene TRBJ2-2; D ambiguous. Trimming cost V 5 bases and J 7 bases, with 23 bases left between them. The CDR3 loop spans 17 amino acids. Per germline, CDR1 MNHEY and CDR2 SVGEGT.

Only a few counts were recorded for this clonotype. J is TRBJ2-6 and V is TRBV5-5; D gene ambiguous. The CDR3 is 18 amino acids. Germline V gene lookup returns CDR1 SGHKS and CDR2 YYEKEE (reference sequence). V was trimmed by 4 bases and J by 0 bases, leaving 17 bases between them. The CDR3 DNA reads TGTGCCAGCAGCAGCCCAAGGGCACAGAACTCTGGGGCCAACGTCCTGACTTTC. It codes for CASSSPRAQNSGANVLTF.

The chain combines TRBV5-5 with TRBJ2-3; TRBD2 agrees at 7 bases. V shed 2 bases, J shed 14 bases, and the junction held 8 bases outside the gene matches. Germline loops: CDR1 SGHKS, CDR2 YYEKEE (reference sequence). CDR3 length equals 12 residues. The chain's CDR3 is CASSLSGTIRYF. The DNA of the CDR3 is TGTGCCAGCAGCTTATCCGGGACTATTCGGTATTTT. Full variable domain (outside the CDR3, taken from reference TRBV5-5 and TRBJ2-3): DAGVTQSPTHLIKTRGQQVTLRCSPISGHKSVSWYQQVLGQGPQFIFQYYEKEERGRGNFPDRFSARQFPNYSSELNVNALLLGDSALYLCASSLSGTIRYFGPGTRLTVL.

About this clonotype itself: This could be a read error, since a much larger clone is one nucleotide away. The chain links TRBV24-1 to TRBJ2-7; D call uncertain. CDR1 and CDR2 from the germline V gene are KGHDR and SFDVKD. The CDR3 is 15 residues long. Trimming took 7 bases from V and 3 from J, leaving 18 bases between them. CDR3 residues: CATRNPGRWNYEQYF. CDR3 in DNA: TGTGCCACCAGAAACCCGGGCCGGTGGAACTACGAGCAGTACTTC.

Many counts were recorded for this clonotype. The chain combines TRBV20-1 with TRBJ2-5, with 7 nucleotides matching TRBD2. The CDR3 has 13 residues. Trimming removed 1 base from V and 3 bases from J; junction bases left unmatched: 2. The germline gives CDR1 DFQATT, CDR2 SNEGSKA (reference sequence). This chain's CDR3 is CSARVSGKETQYF. Here the CDR3 DNA reads TGCAGTGCTAGAGTGAGCGGGAAAGAGACCCAGTACTTC.

The V call is TRBV10-3, the J call TRBJ2-3; a possible D gene is TRBD2 (7 bases). Trimming shortened V by 4 bases and J by 6 bases, and 20 bases separated the two germline ends. The CDR3 loop spans 16 amino acids. Per the germline V gene, CDR1 is ENHRY and CDR2 is SYGVKD. The CDR3 nucleotides read TGTGCCATCAGTGTGGGAGGGACATTAACTCAGGATACGCAGTATTTT. It yields the protein CAISVGGTLTQDTQYF.

This clonotype was recorded a few times. The chain combines TRBV6-1 with TRBJ1-2; a possible D gene is TRBD1 (5 bases). CDR3 length: 16 amino acids. Trimming took 6 bases from V and 0 from J, leaving 17 bases between them. CDR1 and CDR2 from the germline V gene are MNHNS and SASEGT. In nucleotides, the CDR3 is TGTGCCAGCAGCTTCCGGGAGAGACAGACTAACTATGGCTACACCTTC. Translated, it gives CASSFRERQTNYGYTF.

This clonotype showed up just a few times. The J gene is TRBJ1-4, the V gene TRBV7-2; unclear D gene. Trimming took off 0 bases at V and 7 bases at J, with 9 bases between the two ends. This CDR3 has 14 amino acids. Germline V gene data show CDR1 as SGHTA and CDR2 as FQGNSA. CDR3 sequence reads: CASSLAGKGEKLFF. CDR3 nucleotide sequence: TGTGCCAGCAGCTTAGCAGGGAAAGGTGAAAAACTGTTTTTT.

This clonotype was found many times. V and J are TRBV7-2 and TRBJ2-3; TRBD1 matches 12 bases. J lost 5 bases, V lost 8 bases, and 5 bases had no gene match. This CDR3 has 14 residues. Germline loops: CDR1 SGHTA, CDR2 FQGNSA. The CDR3 nucleotides are TGTGCCAGCGCTGGGGACAGGGGGCGAGATACGCAGTATTTT. This codes for CASAGDRGRDTQYF.

This clonotype was seen a handful of times. The chain carries TRBV29-1 and TRBJ2-3, with D perhaps matching TRBD2 (5 bases). With 6 bases removed from V and 3 bases from J, the gap between germline ends came to 13 bases. The CDR3 is 13 residues long. CDR1 and CDR2 (germline): SQVTM, ANQGSEA. The CDR3 DNA reads as TGCAGCGTGATAGGACTGCTGACAGATACGCAGTATTTT. This sequence encodes CSVIGLLTDTQYF.

The J gene is TRBJ2-7, the V gene TRBV20-1; 8 bases line up with TRBD2. Trimming took 1 base from V and 3 from J; bases not matched to a gene: 8. The germline V gene encodes CDR1 DFQATT and CDR2 SNEGSKA (reference sequence). The CDR3 consists of 15 residues. CDR3 residues: CSARVAGRLFYEQYF. The CDR3 coding sequence is TGCAGTGCTAGAGTAGCGGGGAGACTTTTCTACGAGCAGTACTTC.

Only a few counts were recorded for this clonotype. The CDR3 DNA reads as TGTGCCAGCTCACCATTGGCTGCCGTATACAATGAGCAGTTCTTC. It encodes CASSPLAAVYNEQFF. V usage is TRBV18 and J usage is TRBJ2-1; D gene ambiguous. This CDR3 comprises 15 residues. Per germline, CDR1 KGHSH and CDR2 LQKENI. With 2 bases removed from V and 4 bases from J, the gap between germline ends came to 12 bases.

This clonotype came up a few times. DNA of the CDR3: TGTGCCAGCAGCCCAGACAAGGGACGCTACGAGCAGTACTTC. Its protein is CASSPDKGRYEQYF. The chain couples TRBV7-2 to TRBJ2-7, with D possibly being TRBD1 or TRBD2 (5 bases each). This CDR3 is 14 amino acids long. Germline V gene lookup returns CDR1 SGHTA and CDR2 FQGNSA. V dropped 5 bases and J dropped 3 bases, with 14 bases sitting between them.

The chain links TRBV7-9 to TRBJ2-7; no firm D call. CDR1 SEHNR and CDR2 FQNEAQ come from the germline V gene (reference sequence). The V and J ends lost 2 bases and 2 bases respectively, with 16 bases between them. CDR3 length: 16 amino acids. The CDR3 reads CASSLMGERYAYEQYF. The CDR3 DNA is TGTGCCAGCAGCTTAATGGGCGAACGGTACGCCTACGAGCAGTACTTC.

In its sample, this clonotype was seen a few times. Germline and junction disagree at one end, which may indicate a read error. This chain's CDR3 is CSARDSGRGTGELFF. For the CDR3, the DNA is TGCAGTGCTCGAGATAGCGGGAGAGGGACCGGGGAGCTGTTTTTT. This chain connects TRBV20-1 to TRBJ2-2; 9 nucleotides match TRBD2. The CDR3 loop spans 15 amino acids. Germline assignment: CDR1 DFQATT and CDR2 SNEGSKA (reference sequence).

The chain combines TRBV6-5 with TRBJ2-3; unclear D gene. Deletions cut 6 bases from V and 6 bases from J, with 13 bases between. This CDR3 is built from 13 residues. The V gene's germline CDR1 is MNHEY and CDR2 SVGAGI. The CDR3 region has the DNA TGTGCCAGCAGCCCCATGGGTTCCGATACGCAGTATTTT. This sequence encodes CASSPMGSDTQYF.

This clonotype was detected ten times or more. The chain is built from TRBV7-2 and TRBJ1-3; D is unclear. Trimming cost V 1 base and J 4 bases, with 14 bases left between them. The CDR3 consists of 16 residues. CDR1 SGHTA and CDR2 FQGNSA come from the germline V gene. The CDR3 reads CASSLEASGRGNTIYF. The CDR3 region has the DNA TGTGCCAGCAGCTTAGAAGCAAGTGGCCGAGGAAACACCATATATTTT.

The chain uses TRBV28 and TRBJ1-6; D is ambiguous. Between the trimmed V and J ends, which lost 1 base and 1 base, there was a span of 20 bases. The CDR3 has 20 amino acids. The germline V gene encodes CDR1 MDHEN and CDR2 SYDVKM. The CDR3, as DNA: TGTGCCAGCAGTTTATCTCTCCATCCGTTTCGCACTTCCTATAATTCACCCCTCCACTTT. Its protein product is CASSLSLHPFRTSYNSPLHF.

At least ten counts were recorded for this clonotype. The chain recombines TRBV7-2 with TRBJ1-3; TRBD1 is a possible D gene (5 bases). The V gene's germline CDR1 is SGHTA and CDR2 FQGNSA. The CDR3 runs to 14 residues. Between the trimmed V and J ends, which lost 6 bases and 4 bases, there was a span of 13 bases. This CDR3 is CASSSPGSGNTIYF. For the CDR3, the DNA is TGTGCCAGCAGTTCCCCAGGGAGCGGAAACACCATATATTTT.

CDR3 DNA sequence: TGTGCCAGCAGCTTAGCCCCCTTGATGGCAGATACGCAGTATTTT. Protein: CASSLAPLMADTQYF. This chain uses TRBV11-1 with TRBJ2-3; D not certain. Germline V lookup: CDR1 SGHAT, CDR2 FQDESV (reference sequence). Trimming removed 0 bases at V and 4 bases at J, with 11 bases between. The CDR3 spans 15 residues.

This clonotype was observed a few times. CDR3 amino acids: CSASAGGLGNTIYF. CDR3 nucleotide sequence: TGCAGTGCCTCGGCGGGGGGGCTAGGAAACACCATATATTTT. The gene calls are TRBV20-1 and TRBJ1-3; D perhaps matches TRBD1 (6 bases). Germline assignment: CDR1 DFQATT and CDR2 SNEGSKA (reference sequence). Trimming left V 6 bases short and J 4 bases short, with 16 bases between. The CDR3 contains 14 residues.

The sample holds a few counts of this clonotype. The chain has TRBV4-2 and TRBJ2-2, with D hard to call. CDR3 length: 14 amino acids. Trimming took off 6 bases at V and 1 base at J, with 9 bases between the two ends. Germline-derived CDR1 and CDR2 are LGHNA and YNFKEQ. The CDR3 DNA follows: TGTGCCAGCAGTCCGGTGAAGAACACCGGGGAGCTGTTTTTT. It yields the protein CASSPVKNTGELFF.

This clonotype was detected once. One junction end disagrees with the germline gene, perhaps due to a read error. The rearrangement uses TRBV20-1 and TRBJ2-5, with D possibly being TRBD2 (6 bases). The CDR3 covers 13 residues. Per germline, CDR1 DFQATT and CDR2 SNEGSKA (reference sequence). The CDR3 loop reads CSARSPGSESQYF. Here the CDR3 DNA reads TGCAGTGCTAGGTCCCCCGGGAGTGAGAGCCAGTACTTC.

The V and J genes are TRBV20-1 and TRBJ2-7; the D gene is possibly TRBD1 (6 bases). There are 14 residues in the CDR3. The V gene's germline CDR1 is DFQATT and CDR2 SNEGSKA (reference sequence). V lost 5 bases and J 2 bases, leaving 16 bases between the germline ends. CDR3 sequence reads: CSAYTGLTAYEQYF. In DNA, the CDR3 is TGCAGTGCTTATACAGGGCTTACAGCCTACGAGCAGTACTTC.